These T cell receptor beta chains were read from a single sample in a study of patients and donors after allogeneic stem cell transplantation. Each CDR3 protein is one row after TCRdb ran MiXCR on the RT-PCR reads. Here the sample spans some 200,000 distinct CDR3 sequences, around two fifths being singletons. The sample was blood, either unsorted or a sorted T cell fraction (not recorded which). These receptors were taken from a human donor who was either an allogeneic HSCT recipient or a stem cell or donor lymphocyte infusion donor (not recorded which). It is not recorded whose cells these are; they may come from a transplant donor. The CDR3 runs from the conserved cysteine through the conserved F or W. Fields, in order: clone size, V gene, D gene, J gene, CDR3 DNA, CDR3 protein. The D gene is left open where the match is weak. Only part of the rows carry a size: once, few, many, or a class if the clone is expanded.

few	TRBV29-1	-	TRBJ1-2	TGCAGCTACCGTCGGAACTATGGCTACACCTTC	CSYRRNYGYTF
-	TRBV28	TRBD1	TRBJ1-5	TGTGCCAGCAGACCTGAGGGACAGGGGCCCCATCAGCCCCAGCATTTT	CASRPEGQGPHQPQHF
-	TRBV7-8	-	TRBJ1-6	TGTGCCAGCAGCTTTTCACGATCGCAAACACCCCTCCACTTT	CASSFSRSQTPLHF
-	TRBV7-9	-	TRBJ1-1	TGTGCCAGCAGCTTAGCCCTCACGGAGACGGTATTT	CASSLALTETVF
-	TRBV7-2	-	TRBJ2-1	TGTGCCAGCAGCTCAAGCGGAGTCAGTGAGCAGTTCTTC	CASSSSGVSEQFF
once	TRBV12-3/TRBV12-4	-	TRBJ1-1	TGTGCCAGCAGTTTAGACCTTGGGGCAGGGTTCACTGAAGCTTTCTTT	CASSLDLGAGFTEAFF
few	TRBV5-1	-	TRBJ1-4	TGCGCCAGCAGCGAGGACGTTGGCACTAATGAAAAACTGTTTTTT	CASSEDVGTNEKLFF
-	TRBV5-1	-	TRBJ1-1	TGCGCCAGCAGCTTGCCCCCGGGCACTGAAGCTTTCTTT	CASSLPPGTEAFF
few	TRBV29-1	-	TRBJ1-1	TGCAGCGTTGGTGGAGTGGTAGAGAACACTGAAGCTTTCTTT	CSVGGVVENTEAFF
-	TRBV20-1	TRBD1	TRBJ1-5	TGCAGTGCCCCCAGGGGGCGCGGGAATCAGCCCCAGCATTTT	CSAPRGRGNQPQHF
once	TRBV15	TRBD2	TRBJ2-7	TGTGCCACCAGCAGAGAGCGGGGGACGTGGTACGAGCAGTACTTC	CATSRERGTWYEQYF
few	TRBV5-1	TRBD2	TRBJ2-1	TGCGCCAGCAGCTCCCCGGGGGTAGCGGGAGATGGGAATGAGCAGTTCTTC	CASSSPGVAGDGNEQFF
few	TRBV2	-	TRBJ1-1	TGTGCCAGCGGGAGTCTATGGGGGGACCCTGAAGCTTTCTTT	CASGSLWGDPEAFF
few	TRBV27	-	TRBJ2-7	TGTGCCAGCAGTCTAGGGGGGTCTTGGCCCGAGCAGTACTTC	CASSLGGSWPEQYF
few	TRBV18	-	TRBJ1-1	TGTGCCAGCTCACCTACGGGACAGAACACTGAAGCTTTCTTT	CASSPTGQNTEAFF
-	TRBV5-1	TRBD1	TRBJ2-5	TGCGCCAGCAGCGCTCCCGGGACAGGGAACCAAGAGACCCAGTACTTC	CASSAPGTGNQETQYF
-	TRBV12-3/TRBV12-4	-	TRBJ1-1	TGTGCCAGCAGTTTAGGGACAAGGAACACTGAAGCTTTCTTT	CASSLGTRNTEAFF
many	TRBV15	TRBD2	TRBJ2-7	TGTGCCACCAGCAGAGTGGCTAGCGGGTGGTACGAGCAGTACTTC	CATSRVASGWYEQYF
-	TRBV12-3/TRBV12-4	-	TRBJ2-1	TGTGCCAGCAGGCCTGGGGCTATCAATGAGCAGTTCTTC	CASRPGAINEQFF
-	TRBV5-1	-	TRBJ1-2	TGCGCCAGCAGCTTGGCCTCGTCAAACTCCCCCTATGGCTACACCTTC	CASSLASSNSPYGYTF
-	TRBV4-3	TRBD2	TRBJ2-7	TGCGCCAGCAGCCAGGGACTAGCGGGAGGTTACGAGCAGTACTTC	CASSQGLAGGYEQYF
-	TRBV6-5	-	TRBJ1-4	TGTGCCAGCAGTTTCCTACATTCGGTTGGTGAAAAACTGTTTTTT	CASSFLHSVGEKLFF
-	TRBV29-1	TRBD2	TRBJ2-1	TGCAGTCGCAGCGGGAGCAACAATGAGCAGTTCTTC	CSRSGSNNEQFF
-	TRBV12-3/TRBV12-4	TRBD1	TRBJ2-7	TGTGCCAGCAGTTCCACGGGACAGGCGGTCGAGCAGTACTTC	CASSSTGQAVEQYF